This TCR beta chain appears in the sequencing data of a study of cytomegalovirus exposure and HLA in healthy donors. Findings of the study overall: Most TCRs appeared rarely, but some public TCRs recurred in many donors.

The length of the CDR3 is 16 residues. CDR1 is SGHAT and CDR2 is FQNNGV in the germline V gene. Trimming took 2 bases from V and 3 from J; bases not matched to a gene: 5. Only a few counts were recorded for this clone. Its specificity is not known. The PCR contained 60 Vbeta and 13 Jbeta primers. Sequencing used immunoSEQ multiplex PCR; TCRdb keeps in-frame clones, though not all of them. The sample holds roughly 90,000 clones, 70% to 90% seen once. This sequence was found in a man aged 18-30 years in good health and CMV-seronegative. V is TRBV11-2 and J is TRBJ2-7; 12 bases fit TRBD2. Material for sequencing was PBMCs. CDR3 sequence reads: CASSLQLAGGSYEQYF. For the CDR3, the DNA is TGTGCCAGCAGCTTACAACTAGCGGGGGGTAGCTACGAGCAGTACTTC.